These 18 T cell receptor beta chains came from one sample sequenced in a study of T cells in Graves' hyperthyroidism and ophthalmopathy (dated by TCRdb to the late 2010s). Preparation of the library involved multiplex PCR. The sequencer was an Illumina HiSeq 2000. TCR beta CDR3 regions were amplified from RNA transcripts. The first round of RT-PCR for the TCR CDR3 was performed with the HTBI primer set and the Qiagen OneStep RT-PCR kit. TCRdb passed the public sequencing reads through fastp at Q25 and MiXCR, retaining productive beta sequences. Each record represents a unique CDR3 protein, reported with the most common genes and DNA among its rows. The sample table contains under 450,000 distinct CDR3 sequences; only one count was recorded for less than 20% of them. Less than 15% of the sample is taken by the ten largest. Sequencing was carried out using blood. These receptors originate from a woman between 18 and 29 years old with Graves' hyperthyroidism.

The chain is built from TRBV7-9 and TRBJ2-6, with 7 bases that match TRBD1. J was trimmed by 0 bases and V by 5 bases; bases with no gene match: 7. The germline V gene encodes CDR1 SEHNR and CDR2 FQNEAQ (reference sequence). The CDR3 runs 17 residues. DNA for the CDR3: TGTGCCAGCAGCGGACGGGACAGATTCTCTGGGGCCAACGTCCTGACTTTC. This gives the protein CASSGRDRFSGANVLTF.

This clonotype has ten or more counts. This rearrangement joins TRBV7-8 to TRBJ2-3; 10 bases line up with TRBD2. J gave up 0 bases and V 5 bases, and 2 bases lay outside the gene matches. Germline CDR1 reads SGHVS; CDR2 reads FQNEAQ. This CDR3 contains 15 residues. The CDR3 is CASSQTSGSTDTQYF. The CDR3 nucleotides read TGTGCCAGCAGCCAGACTAGCGGGAGCACAGATACGCAGTATTTT. Looking up the rest from reference TRBV7-8 and TRBJ2-3 gives the full variable domain: GAGVSQSPRYKVAKRGQDVALRCDPISGHVSLFWYQQALGQGPEFLTYFQNEAQLDKSGLPSDRFFAERPEGSVSTLKIQRTQQEDSAVYLCASSQTSGSTDTQYFGPGTRLTVL.

This clonotype has ten or more counts. V usage is TRBV12-3 or TRBV12-4 and J usage is TRBJ1-4; 8 nucleotides agree with TRBD1. The CDR3 covers 17 residues. Trimming cost V 3 bases and J 3 bases; bases outside gene matches: 9. For the CDR3, the DNA is TGTGCCAGCAGTTTTCGAGGACAGGGACAGGCTAATGAAAAACTGTTTTTT. Translated: CASSFRGQGQANEKLFF.

In its sample, this clonotype was seen many times. The gene calls are TRBV5-1 and TRBJ2-5; the D call may be TRBD1 or TRBD2 (5 bases each). Deletions cut 8 bases from V and 2 bases from J, with 16 bases between. This CDR3 contains 14 residues. Germline V gives CDR1 SGHRS, CDR2 YFSETQ. The CDR3 region is CARPGPRLQETQYF. The CDR3 DNA sequence: TGCGCCAGGCCGGGACCGAGGCTGCAAGAGACCCAGTACTTC.

This clonotype was observed at least ten times. The chain uses TRBV7-2 and TRBJ2-5, with TRBD1 matching over 12 bases. Germline-derived CDR1 and CDR2 are SGHTA and FQGNSA. This CDR3 spans 15 amino acids. V lost 3 bases to trimming and J lost 7 bases; unmatched junction nucleotides: 6. The CDR3 spells CASSLGTGGQGTQYF. CDR3 DNA sequence: TGTGCCAGCAGCTTGGGGACAGGGGGCCAGGGGACCCAGTACTTC.

This clonotype was seen at least ten times. This chain joins TRBV20-1 and TRBJ2-7; TRBD2 might be the D (6 bases). The CDR3 sequence is 14 residues long. Germline loops: CDR1 DFQATT, CDR2 SNEGSKA (reference sequence). V lost 2 bases and J 2 bases, leaving 13 bases between the germline ends. CDR3: CSARMLAETYEQYF. For the CDR3, the DNA is TGCAGTGCTAGAATGTTAGCGGAGACCTACGAGCAGTACTTC.

This clonotype has ten or more counts. The chain employs TRBV6-1 and TRBJ2-3; 8 bases align to TRBD2. V lost 6 bases to trimming and J lost 0 bases; unmatched junction nucleotides: 5. The germline gives CDR1 MNHNS, CDR2 SASEGT. The CDR3 is made up of 15 amino acids. The CDR3 coding sequence is TGTGCCAGCAGCCCGGGGGGGGTGAGCACAGATACGCAGTATTTT. It translates to CASSPGGVSTDTQYF.

There are many counts of this clonotype. The rearrangement uses TRBV6-1 and TRBJ2-5, with 7 bases fitting TRBD1. The germline gives CDR1 MNHNS, CDR2 SASEGT. The CDR3 sequence is 14 residues long. V was pared by 9 bases and J by 2 bases, with 9 bases of the junction left unmatched. For the CDR3, the DNA is TGTGCCAGTATGCTGGACAGGAGGCAAGAGACCCAGTACTTC. Translation gives CASMLDRRQETQYF.

V gene TRBV28 combines with J gene TRBJ2-1; 9 positions agree with TRBD2. V was clipped by 3 bases and J by 2 bases; unmatched bases: 5. This CDR3 region has 16 residues. Germline V gene data show CDR1 as MDHEN and CDR2 as SYDVKM. Here the CDR3 reads CASSFSGSLPYNEQFF. As DNA, the CDR3 is TGTGCCAGCAGTTTTAGCGGGAGTCTCCCCTACAATGAGCAGTTCTTC. The entire variable domain, with the rest obtained from reference TRBV28 and TRBJ2-1, is as follows: DVKVTQSSRYLVKRTGEKVFLECVQDMDHENMFWYRQDPGLGLRLIYFSYDVKMKEKGDIPEGYSVSREKKERFSLILESASTNQTSMYLCASSFSGSLPYNEQFFGPGTRLTVL.

In its sample, this clonotype was seen many times. The gene calls are TRBV7-9 and TRBJ2-7; D call uncertain. The germline V gene has CDR1 SEHNR and CDR2 FQNEAQ (reference sequence). There are 13 residues in the CDR3. Trimming pared 6 bases from V and 3 bases from J, leaving 12 bases between. The chain's CDR3 is CASSPSPSYEQYF. CDR3 DNA: TGTGCCAGCAGTCCCAGCCCCAGCTACGAGCAGTACTTC.

This clonotype was detected many times. The gene calls are TRBV12-3 or TRBV12-4 and TRBJ2-5; TRBD2 matches 14 bases. The junction had 8 bases not matched to a gene; V was cut back by 6 bases and J by 2 bases. This CDR3 is built from 17 residues. CDR3 protein: CASSQGLAGALQETQYF. Here the CDR3 DNA reads TGTGCCAGCAGCCAGGGACTAGCGGGAGCTTTACAAGAGACCCAGTACTTC.

This clonotype came up a few times. V gene TRBV3-1 combines with J gene TRBJ2-3; no firm D call. This CDR3 has 15 amino acids. Trimming removed 2 bases at V and 2 bases at J, with 11 bases between. In germline, CDR1 is LGHDT, CDR2 YNNKEL (reference sequence). The CDR3 nucleotides are TGTGCCAGCAGCCAATTCTCCTTTCTCACAGATACGCAGTATTTT. As protein: CASSQFSFLTDTQYF.

V is TRBV4-2 and J is TRBJ1-1, with a weak D call TRBD1 (6 bases). The CDR3 contains 16 residues. Between the trimmed V and J ends, which lost 1 base and 0 bases, there was a span of 12 bases. Per the germline V gene, CDR1 is LGHNA and CDR2 is YNFKEQ. This chain's CDR3 is CASSQVPGQLNTEAFF. The CDR3 DNA sequence: TGTGCCAGCAGCCAAGTCCCGGGACAACTGAACACTGAAGCTTTCTTT.

This clonotype was detected only a few times. This rearrangement joins TRBV19 to TRBJ2-6; D unclear. The V and J ends lost 2 bases and 0 bases respectively, with 5 bases between them. The germline CDR1 and CDR2 sequences are LNHDA and SQIVND (reference sequence). CDR3 length equals 15 residues. CDR3: CASSISFSGANVLTF. CDR3 nucleotides: TGTGCCAGTAGTATAAGTTTCTCTGGGGCCAACGTCCTGACTTTC. Full variable domain (outside the CDR3, taken from reference TRBV19 and TRBJ2-6): DGGITQSPKYLFRKEGQNVTLSCEQNLNHDAMYWYRQDPGQGLRLIYYSQIVNDFQKGDIAEGYSVSREKKESFPLTVTSAQKNPTAFYLCASSISFSGANVLTFGAGSRLTVL.

This chain links TRBV3-1 with TRBJ2-2, with 13 bases matching TRBD2. J was trimmed by 7 bases and V by 5 bases; bases with no gene match: 7. The CDR3 totals 16 residues. Per germline, CDR1 LGHDT and CDR2 YNNKEL (reference sequence). This chain's CDR3 is CASSRGLAGAVGELFF. CDR3 sequence (DNA): TGTGCCAGCAGCAGAGGACTAGCGGGAGCAGTCGGGGAGCTGTTTTTT.

This clonotype was seen many times. V usage is TRBV20-1 and J usage is TRBJ2-1; no reliable D call. Germline loops: CDR1 DFQATT, CDR2 SNEGSKA (reference sequence). The CDR3 has 13 amino acids. The ends were cut back, 4 bases at V and 0 bases at J, with 7 bases in the middle. The CDR3 reads CSAKSSSYNEQFF. The DNA of the CDR3 is TGCAGTGCTAAGTCTAGCTCCTACAATGAGCAGTTCTTC.

The V gene is TRBV5-1, the J gene TRBJ2-5; unclear D gene. The germline V gene encodes CDR1 SGHRS and CDR2 YFSETQ. The CDR3 covers 14 residues. Trimming took 4 bases from V and 1 from J, leaving 11 bases between them. CDR3 nucleotide sequence: TGCGCCAGCAGCGTTGAGTCGATCCAAGAGACCCAGTACTTC. This codes for CASSVESIQETQYF.

Comment on this clonotype: A read error may explain this, as a much larger clone is one base away. The chain couples TRBV6-2 or TRBV6-3 to TRBJ2-1, with a tentative D call TRBD2 (5 bases). Gene TRBJ2-7 matches the end of the DNA better, so the J call may be wrong. Looked up from germline, CDR1 is MNHEY and CDR2 is SVGEGT. The CDR3 sequence is 15 residues long. The CDR3 sequence: CASSYPGKLPDEQYF. The DNA of the CDR3 is TGTGCCAGCAGTTACCCGGGGAAACTCCCTGATGAGCAGTACTTC.